This T cell receptor beta chain was identified in a study of T cell repertoires in cytomegalovirus infection. Study context: Matching HLA type, along with CMV infection, was indicated by public TCR beta signatures.

CDR1 and CDR2 (germline): DFQATT, SNEGSKA (reference sequence). V was pared by 6 bases and J by 4 bases, with 19 bases between. This CDR3 is built from 15 residues. In its sample, this clonotype was seen a few times. Antigen unknown. TCRdb re-analysed the reads in MiXCR, keeping a single row per CDR3 protein. This table holds 630,000 or so distinct CDR3 sequences, 20% to 25% found once. Findings and caveats of the study: HLA-C-restricted, CMV-specific TCR beta clonotypes were dominant ex vivo. The cumulative frequency of public TCR beta families distinguished individuals who carried CMV together with the relevant HLA.

This receptor was identified in a human donor in good health (CMV status not recorded). Some clones in this sample may be carry-over from other donors' samples. The rearrangement links TRBV20-1 to TRBJ2-1; TRBD2 might be the D (5 bases). The sample was CD8+ T cells from PBMCs. CDR3 region: CSALRTGWEYNEQFF. The CDR3 nucleotides are TGCAGTGCCCTACGTACGGGGTGGGAGTACAATGAGCAGTTCTTC.